Below, 8 T cell receptor beta chains from the same sample are listed, as sequenced in a study of CD8 T cells in Susac syndrome. Random hexamers were used to reverse transcribe the RNA input (about 0.5 to 1 ug). TCRdb passed the immunoSEQ multiplex PCR reads through MiXCR, listing each CDR3 protein once. The data contain about 210,000 distinct CDR3 sequences, more than 85% of them singletons. The sample was CD4+ T cells from PBMCs. These receptors were collected from a human donor with multiple sclerosis.

The rearrangement joins TRBV5-1 to TRBJ2-1, with 10 bases that match TRBD1. CDR3 size: 14 residues. Germline CDR1 SGHRS, CDR2 YFSETQ. With 3 bases clipped from V and 5 bases from J, the junction kept 2 bases outside the gene matches. The CDR3 nucleotides read TGCGCCAGCAGCTGGACAGGGGGAGACAATGAGCAGTTCTTC. Its translation: CASSWTGGDNEQFF.

This clonotype was counted a single time. The chain links TRBV3-1 to TRBJ1-1; D gene unclear. The CDR3 is 16 amino acids. The ends were cut back, 1 base at V and 2 bases at J, with 14 bases in the middle. CDR1 and CDR2 from the germline V gene are LGHDT and YNNKEL (reference sequence). The CDR3 protein is CASSQGWGDYNTEAFF. As DNA, the CDR3 is TGTGCCAGCAGCCAAGGTTGGGGAGACTACAACACTGAAGCTTTCTTT.

The chain combines TRBV11-1 with TRBJ1-2, with 7 bases matching TRBD1. The CDR3 sequence is 15 residues long. V lost 1 base to trimming and J lost 7 bases; unmatched junction nucleotides: 9. Germline V gives CDR1 SGHAT, CDR2 FQDESV (reference sequence). In DNA, the CDR3 is TGTGCCAGCAGCTTAGAATCGCGACAGGGCTTTGGCTACACCTTC. This sequence encodes CASSLESRQGFGYTF.

This rearrangement joins TRBV12-3 or TRBV12-4 to TRBJ2-5, with a tentative D call TRBD2 (6 bases). Trimming cost V 6 bases and J 5 bases, with 16 bases left between them. The CDR3 covers 14 residues. CDR3 nucleotide sequence: TGTGCCAGCAGACCCGATGGACGGGGGGAGACCCAGTACTTC. As protein: CASRPDGRGETQYF.

The chain combines TRBV6-2 or TRBV6-3 with TRBJ2-7; TRBD2 is a possible D gene (6 bases). The V end lost 6 bases, the J end lost 4 bases, and 13 bases lay between the germline ends. This CDR3 contains 13 residues. Germline V gives CDR1 MNHEY, CDR2 SVGEGT. The CDR3, as DNA: TGTGCCAGCAGGGAACTAGCCGCTTACGAGCAGTACTTC. As protein: CASRELAAYEQYF.

The chain employs TRBV18 and TRBJ2-7; 9 positions match TRBD1. This CDR3 contains 15 residues. Germline lookup yields CDR1 KGHSH and CDR2 LQKENI. J lost 5 bases, V lost 3 bases, and 8 bases had no gene match. The CDR3 reads CASSPGGQGWHEQYV. The CDR3 DNA sequence: TGTGCCAGCTCACCCGGGGGACAGGGTTGGCACGAGCAGTACGTC.

For the CDR3, the DNA is TGTGCCAGCAGGCCTGGGTCCCACACTGAAGCTTTCTTT. Residues: CASRPGSHTEAFF. The chain is built from TRBV7-2 and TRBJ1-1, with D unresolved. Trimming pared 6 bases from V and 3 bases from J, leaving 11 bases between. The CDR3 contains 13 residues. CDR1 and CDR2 from the germline V gene are SGHTA and FQGNSA.

This sequence joins TRBV19 and TRBJ1-2; D ambiguous. Trimming stripped 5 bases from V and 8 bases from J, with 21 bases between. Germline V gene data show CDR1 as LNHDA and CDR2 as SQIVND (reference sequence). This CDR3 spans 15 amino acids. The CDR3 protein is CASSSRPEAVKGYTF. In DNA form, the CDR3 reads TGTGCCAGTAGTTCTCGTCCGGAGGCAGTTAAAGGCTACACCTTC. The full variable domain, completed using reference TRBV19 and TRBJ1-2, is DGGITQSPKYLFRKEGQNVTLSCEQNLNHDAMYWYRQDPGQGLRLIYYSQIVNDFQKGDIAEGYSVSREKKESFPLTVTSAQKNPTAFYLCASSSRPEAVKGYTFGSGTRLTVV.